This T cell receptor (beta chain) was identified during a study of blood T cell repertoires in COVID-19. The wider study: Samples representing acute and convalescent COVID-19 were sourced from the United States, Italy and Spain. In each case, the material was cDNA or gDNA derived from T cells, B-cell-depleted T cells, or PBMCs.

Germline assignment: CDR1 SGHRS and CDR2 YFSETQ. The CDR3 has 15 residues. Deletions cut 0 bases from V and 3 bases from J, with 12 bases between. TCRdb keeps only in-frame clones here, not all; method: immunoSEQ multiplex PCR. Among 15,000 to 20,000 clones listed, 87% were seen once. Sequencing was carried out using peripheral blood. The TCR comes from a human donor in a cohort sampled during active COVID-19. The chain links TRBV5-1 to TRBJ1-1; D perhaps matches TRBD1 (6 bases). CDR3 nucleotides: TGCGCCAGCAGCTTGGGAACCAACAGGGACACTGAAGCTTTCTTT. Protein sequence: CASSLGTNRDTEAFF. The full variable domain, with the rest looked up from reference TRBV5-1 and TRBJ1-1, is KAGVTQTPRYLIKTRGQQVTLSCSPISGHRSVSWYQQTPGQGLQFLFEYFSETQRNKGNFPGRFSGRQFSNSRSEMNVSTLELGDSALYLCASSLGTNRDTEAFFGQGTRLTVV.